This T cell receptor (beta chain) was sequenced in a study of immune evolution from preneoplasia to lung adenocarcinoma. Trimming took 1 base from V and 8 from J, leaving 5 bases between them. This CDR3 region has 11 residues. Per the germline V gene, CDR1 is SNHLY and CDR2 is FYNNEI. Clones were read by immunoSEQ multiplex PCR, and TCRdb kept only the in-frame ones, dropping some. The table includes roughly 4,500 clones, 88% detected once. Comments on this clone: Its cognate antigen is unknown.

Study-level results: From normal lung to invasive adenocarcinoma, top clone frequencies appeared to decrease.

H&E slides confirmed each diagnosis, reviewed by two pathologists independently. This clonotype was obtained from a person aged 60-79 years with lung adenocarcinoma. The specimen was FFPE lung adenocarcinoma in situ tissue. This chain links TRBV2 with TRBJ1-1; tentatively, D is TRBD1 (5 bases). The CDR3 is CASSEGGEAFF. The CDR3 DNA follows: TGTGCCAGCAGTGAAGGGGGGGAAGCTTTCTTT.